The rows below give T cell receptor beta chains drawn from one sample of a study of blood T cell repertoires in COVID-19. Repertoires were generated with immunoSEQ multiplex PCR, while TCRdb's copy carries only in-frame clones and drops some. The table shows 55,000 to 70,000 clones, with approximately 80% occurring only once. The sequencing sample was made of peripheral blood. These receptors originate from an elderly woman with acute or convalescent COVID-19. Both conserved end residues are part of each CDR3. Each record gives: clone size, V gene, D gene, J gene, CDR3 protein, CDR3 DNA. A D gene is named only where the DNA matches it firmly. Clone sizes are given selectively: once, few, many, or a class where the clone is expanded.

.	TRBV28	.	TRBJ1-1	CASSSPREGNTEAFF	TGTGCCAGCAGTTCGCCCAGGGAGGGGAACACTGAAGCTTTCTTT
.	TRBV7-9	TRBD2	TRBJ2-1	CASSREGLAYTEQFF	TGTGCCAGCAGCCGGGAGGGCCTTGCGTACACTGAGCAGTTCTTC
once	TRBV7-3	.	TRBJ2-2	CASSSPQARGELFF	TGTGCCAGCAGCTCCCCCCAAGCGCGGGGGGAGCTGTTTTTT
.	TRBV5-1	TRBD1	TRBJ1-1	CASSLSGGTEAFF	TGCGCCAGCAGCTTATCAGGGGGCACTGAAGCTTTCTTT
.	TRBV5-1	.	TRBJ1-1	CASSNHAGQDSEAFF	TGCGCCAGCAGCAACCACGCGGGGCAGGATTCTGAAGCTTTCTTT
few	TRBV13	TRBD1	TRBJ1-1	CASSYDRAGTEAFF	TGTGCCAGCAGCTACGACAGGGCGGGCACTGAAGCTTTCTTT
.	TRBV6-5	.	TRBJ1-5	CASSSTGIRSNQPQHF	TGTGCCAGCAGTTCCACAGGGATACGCAGCAATCAGCCCCAGCATTTT
.	TRBV7-9	TRBD2	TRBJ2-1	CASSRSLAGGIYNEQFF	TGTGCCAGCAGCCGCTCGCTAGCGGGAGGTATCTACAATGAGCAGTTCTTC
.	TRBV7-8	.	TRBJ1-5	CASSLGGPQPQHF	TGTGCCAGCAGCTTAGGGGGGCCCCAGCCCCAGCATTTT
.	TRBV7-8	TRBD2	TRBJ2-7	CASSLGASGGGEQYF	TGTGCCAGCAGCTTAGGGGCTAGCGGGGGAGGCGAGCAGTACTTC